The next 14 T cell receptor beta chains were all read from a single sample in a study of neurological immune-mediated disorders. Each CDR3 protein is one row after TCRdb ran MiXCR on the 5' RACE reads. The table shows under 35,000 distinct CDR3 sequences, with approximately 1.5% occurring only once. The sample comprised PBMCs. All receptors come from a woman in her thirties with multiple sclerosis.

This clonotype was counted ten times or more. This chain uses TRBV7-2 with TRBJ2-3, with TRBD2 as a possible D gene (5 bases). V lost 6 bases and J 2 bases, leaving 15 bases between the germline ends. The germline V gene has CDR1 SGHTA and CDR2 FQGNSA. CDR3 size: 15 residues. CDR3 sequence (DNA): TGTGCCAGCAGTCGGACTCGGACGTTCACAGATACGCAGTATTTT. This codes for CASSRTRTFTDTQYF.

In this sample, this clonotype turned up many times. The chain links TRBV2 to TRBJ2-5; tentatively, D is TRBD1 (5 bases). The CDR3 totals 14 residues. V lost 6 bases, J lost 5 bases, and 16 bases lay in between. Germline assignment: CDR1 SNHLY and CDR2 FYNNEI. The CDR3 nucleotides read TGTGCCAGCAGGGACATCCCGCCGCGGGAGACCCAGTACTTC. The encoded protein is CASRDIPPRETQYF.

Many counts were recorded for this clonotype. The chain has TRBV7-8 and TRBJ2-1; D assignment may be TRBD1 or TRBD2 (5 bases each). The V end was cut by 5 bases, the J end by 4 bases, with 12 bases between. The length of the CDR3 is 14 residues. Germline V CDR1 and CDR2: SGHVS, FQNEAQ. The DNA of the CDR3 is TGTGCCAGCAGCCATAGGGACCAATACAATGAGCAGTTCTTC. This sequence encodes CASSHRDQYNEQFF.

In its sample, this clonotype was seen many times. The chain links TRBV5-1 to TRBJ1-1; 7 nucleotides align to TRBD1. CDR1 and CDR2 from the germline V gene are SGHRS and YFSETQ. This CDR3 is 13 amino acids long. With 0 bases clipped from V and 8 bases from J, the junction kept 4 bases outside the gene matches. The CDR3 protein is CASSLGGQQEAFF. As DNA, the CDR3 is TGCGCCAGCAGCTTGGGGGGACAGCAAGAAGCTTTCTTT.

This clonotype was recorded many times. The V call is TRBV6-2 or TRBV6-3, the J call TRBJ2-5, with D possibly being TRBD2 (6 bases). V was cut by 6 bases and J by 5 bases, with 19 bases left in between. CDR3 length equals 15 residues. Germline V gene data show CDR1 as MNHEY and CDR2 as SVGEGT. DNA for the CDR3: TGTGCCAGCAGCAGACCCGGGAGTTGGCGGGAGACCCAGTACTTC. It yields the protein CASSRPGSWRETQYF.

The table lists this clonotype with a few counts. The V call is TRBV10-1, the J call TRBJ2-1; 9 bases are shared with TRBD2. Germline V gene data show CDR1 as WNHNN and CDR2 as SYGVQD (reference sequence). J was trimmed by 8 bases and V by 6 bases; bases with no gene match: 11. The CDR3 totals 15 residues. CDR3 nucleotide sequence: TGCGCCAGCAGCGTCTCGGGTAGCGGGGGTGATGAGCAGTTCTTC. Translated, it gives CASSVSGSGGDEQFF.

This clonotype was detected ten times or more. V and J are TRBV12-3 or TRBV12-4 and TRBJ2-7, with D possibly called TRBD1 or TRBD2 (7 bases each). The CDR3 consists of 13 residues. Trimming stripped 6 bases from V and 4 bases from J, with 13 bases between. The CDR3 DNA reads TGTGCCAGCAGGAGAGCGGGACAGTACGAGCAGTACTTC. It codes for CASRRAGQYEQYF.

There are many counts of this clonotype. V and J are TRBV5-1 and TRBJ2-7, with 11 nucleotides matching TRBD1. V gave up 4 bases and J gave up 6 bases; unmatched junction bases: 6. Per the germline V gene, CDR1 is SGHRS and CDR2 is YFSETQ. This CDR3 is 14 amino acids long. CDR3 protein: CASSLRTGGSEQYF. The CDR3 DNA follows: TGCGCCAGCAGCCTACGGACAGGGGGCAGCGAGCAGTACTTC.

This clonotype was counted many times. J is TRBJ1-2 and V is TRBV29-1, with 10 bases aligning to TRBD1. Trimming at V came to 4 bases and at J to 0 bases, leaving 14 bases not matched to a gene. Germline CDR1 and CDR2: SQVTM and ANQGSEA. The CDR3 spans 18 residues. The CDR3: CSVGSSRDRGITNYGYTF. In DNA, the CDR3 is TGCAGCGTTGGGTCTTCTAGGGACAGGGGTATCACTAACTATGGCTACACCTTC.

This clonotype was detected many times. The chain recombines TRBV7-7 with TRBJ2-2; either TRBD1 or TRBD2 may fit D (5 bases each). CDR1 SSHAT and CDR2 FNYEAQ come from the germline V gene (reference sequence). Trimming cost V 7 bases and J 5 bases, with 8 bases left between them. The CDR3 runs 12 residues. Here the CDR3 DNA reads TGTGCCAGCATTGGGGGTACCGGGGAGCTGTTTTTT. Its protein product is CASIGGTGELFF.

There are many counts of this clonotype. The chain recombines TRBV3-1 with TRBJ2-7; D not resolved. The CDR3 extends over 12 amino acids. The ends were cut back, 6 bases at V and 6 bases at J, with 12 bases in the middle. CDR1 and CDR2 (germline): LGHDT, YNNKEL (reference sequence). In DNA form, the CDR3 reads TGTGCCAGCAGAGACGTAACCCTCGAGCAGTACTTC. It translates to CASRDVTLEQYF.

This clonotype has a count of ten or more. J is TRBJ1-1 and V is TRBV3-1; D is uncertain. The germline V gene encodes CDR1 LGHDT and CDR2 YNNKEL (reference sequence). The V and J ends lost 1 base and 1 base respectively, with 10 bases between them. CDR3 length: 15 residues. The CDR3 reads CASSQGVQANTEAFF. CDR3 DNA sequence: TGTGCCAGCAGCCAAGGGGTCCAGGCGAACACTGAAGCTTTCTTT.

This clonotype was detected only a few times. The CDR3 DNA is TGCAGTGCTAGAGCTAGCGGGGAAGAGACCCAGTACTTC. This gives the protein CSARASGEETQYF. The rearrangement joins TRBV20-1 to TRBJ2-5, with 9 nucleotides matching TRBD2. V trimming: 1 base; J trimming: 3 bases; junction bases outside the gene matches: 0. The CDR3 totals 13 residues. The germline CDR1 and CDR2 sequences are DFQATT and SNEGSKA (reference sequence).

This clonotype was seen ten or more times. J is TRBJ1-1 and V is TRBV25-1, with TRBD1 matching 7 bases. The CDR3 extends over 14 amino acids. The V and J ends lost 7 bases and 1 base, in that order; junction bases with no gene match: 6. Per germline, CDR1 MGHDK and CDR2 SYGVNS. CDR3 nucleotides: TGTGCCAGCAAAGTTGACAGGGAGAACACTGAAGCTTTCTTT. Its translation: CASKVDRENTEAFF.